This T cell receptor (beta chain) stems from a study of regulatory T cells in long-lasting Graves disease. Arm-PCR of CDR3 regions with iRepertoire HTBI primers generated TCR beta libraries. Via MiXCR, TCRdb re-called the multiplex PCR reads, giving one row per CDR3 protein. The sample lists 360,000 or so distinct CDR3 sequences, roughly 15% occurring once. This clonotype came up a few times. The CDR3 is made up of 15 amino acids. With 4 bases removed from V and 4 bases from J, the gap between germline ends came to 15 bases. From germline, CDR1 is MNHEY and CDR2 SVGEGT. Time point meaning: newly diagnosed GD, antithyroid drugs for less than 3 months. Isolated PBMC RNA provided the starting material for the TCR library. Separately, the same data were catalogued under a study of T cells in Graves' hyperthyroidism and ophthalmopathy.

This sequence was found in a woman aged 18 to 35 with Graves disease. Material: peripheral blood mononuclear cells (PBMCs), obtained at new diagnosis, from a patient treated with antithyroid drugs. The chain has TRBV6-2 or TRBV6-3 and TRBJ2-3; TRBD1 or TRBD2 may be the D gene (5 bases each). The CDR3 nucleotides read TGTGCCAGCAGTTTCGGGGCCCGCCGTGCAGATACGCAGTATTTT. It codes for CASSFGARRADTQYF.